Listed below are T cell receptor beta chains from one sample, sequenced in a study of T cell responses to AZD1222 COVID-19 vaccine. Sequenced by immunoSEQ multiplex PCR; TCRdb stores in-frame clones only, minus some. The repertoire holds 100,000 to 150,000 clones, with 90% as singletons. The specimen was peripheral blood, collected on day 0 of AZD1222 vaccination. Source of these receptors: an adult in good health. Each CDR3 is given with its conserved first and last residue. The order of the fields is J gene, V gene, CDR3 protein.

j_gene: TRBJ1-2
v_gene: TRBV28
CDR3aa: CASIRASNYGYTF

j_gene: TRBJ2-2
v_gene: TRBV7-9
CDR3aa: CASSNRDRGLSTGELFF

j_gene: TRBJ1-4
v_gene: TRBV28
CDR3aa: CASSGTGTGVRGEKLFF

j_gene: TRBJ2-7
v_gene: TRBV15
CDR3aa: CATSTGDRGGDEQYF

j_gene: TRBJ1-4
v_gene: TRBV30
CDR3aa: CAWTGQTNEKLFF

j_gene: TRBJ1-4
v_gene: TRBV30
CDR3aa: CAWSVQGAEKLFF

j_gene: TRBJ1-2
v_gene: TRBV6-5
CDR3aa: CASSYWDRGSDGYTF

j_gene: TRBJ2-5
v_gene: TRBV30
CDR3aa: CAWEGGGKQETQYF

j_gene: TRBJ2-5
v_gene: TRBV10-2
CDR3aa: CASTYGTVQETQYF

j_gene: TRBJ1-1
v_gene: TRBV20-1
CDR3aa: CSARDRPGAFF

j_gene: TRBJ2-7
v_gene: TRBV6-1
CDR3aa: CASSEGTGGHEQYF

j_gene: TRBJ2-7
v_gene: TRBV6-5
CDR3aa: CASRPGTDEQYF

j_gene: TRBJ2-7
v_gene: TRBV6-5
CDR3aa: CASSPRIGDEQYF

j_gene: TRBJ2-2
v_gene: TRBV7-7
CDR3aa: CASSPLGGVGGELFF

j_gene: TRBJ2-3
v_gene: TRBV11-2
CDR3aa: CASSPRLSSTDTQYF

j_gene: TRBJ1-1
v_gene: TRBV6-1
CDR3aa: CASSEIGNLNTEAFF